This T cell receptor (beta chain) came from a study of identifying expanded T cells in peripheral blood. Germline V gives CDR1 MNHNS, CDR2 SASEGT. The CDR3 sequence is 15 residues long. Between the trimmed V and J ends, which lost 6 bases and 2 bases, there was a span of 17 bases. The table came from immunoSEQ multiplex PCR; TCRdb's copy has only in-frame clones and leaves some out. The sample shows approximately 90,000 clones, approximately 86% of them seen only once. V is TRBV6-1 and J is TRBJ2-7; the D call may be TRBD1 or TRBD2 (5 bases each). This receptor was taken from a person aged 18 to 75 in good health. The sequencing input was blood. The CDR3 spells CASSEGPPKTYEQYF. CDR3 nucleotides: TGTGCCAGCAGCGAGGGACCTCCTAAGACCTACGAGCAGTACTTC.